A selection of T cell receptor beta chains follows, all from one sample in a study of cytomegalovirus exposure and HLA in healthy donors. Sequencing was performed with immunoSEQ multiplex PCR; in TCRdb, only in-frame clones are kept and a portion is missing. The sample includes tens of thousands of clones, roughly 97% of them seen just once. Source material: PBMCs. These receptors all come from a man in his thirties or forties in good health and CMV-seropositive. Each CDR3 is given with its conserved first and last residue. The D gene is left open where the match is weak. Where a row states a size, it is once, few, many or the class of an expanded clone; other rows omit it.

clone size: .; J gene: TRBJ2-7; V gene: TRBV7-6; D gene: .; CDR3 protein: CASSFRPQDEQYF; CDR3 DNA: TGTGCCAGCAGCTTTAGACCTCAGGACGAGCAGTACTTC
clone size: .; J gene: TRBJ1-2; V gene: TRBV5-1; D gene: .; CDR3 protein: CASQAGLSYGYTF; CDR3 DNA: TGCGCCAGTCAAGCAGGGCTAAGCTATGGCTACACCTTC
clone size: .; J gene: TRBJ2-7; V gene: TRBV13; D gene: .; CDR3 protein: CASSGGTESYEQYF; CDR3 DNA: TGTGCCAGCAGCGGAGGGACAGAGTCCTACGAGCAGTACTTC
clone size: .; J gene: TRBJ2-2; V gene: TRBV4-1; D gene: .; CDR3 protein: CASSQDLTGLRANTGELFF; CDR3 DNA: TGCGCCAGCAGCCAAGATCTGACCGGCCTGAGGGCGAACACCGGGGAGCTGTTTTTT
clone size: .; J gene: TRBJ2-5; V gene: TRBV7-2; D gene: TRBD1; CDR3 protein: CASSFDRGPETQYF; CDR3 DNA: TGTGCCAGCAGCTTCGACAGGGGGCCAGAGACCCAGTACTTC
clone size: .; J gene: TRBJ2-7; V gene: TRBV6-5; D gene: TRBD2; CDR3 protein: CASSYAQRGTSYEQYF; CDR3 DNA: TGTGCCAGCAGTTACGCCCAGCGGGGCACCTCCTACGAGCAGTACTTC
clone size: .; J gene: TRBJ2-7; V gene: TRBV6-5; D gene: .; CDR3 protein: CASSYSRASRAYEQYF; CDR3 DNA: TGTGCCAGCAGTTACTCGAGGGCCAGTAGGGCCTACGAGCAGTACTTC
clone size: .; J gene: TRBJ2-1; V gene: TRBV19; D gene: .; CDR3 protein: CASSIGGTSYNEQFF; CDR3 DNA: TGTGCCAGTAGTATCGGAGGGACTTCTTACAATGAGCAGTTCTTC
clone size: .; J gene: TRBJ1-3; V gene: TRBV6-1; D gene: .; CDR3 protein: CASSEASGDSGNTIYF; CDR3 DNA: TGTGCCAGCAGTGAAGCTTCGGGAGATTCTGGAAACACCATATATTTT
clone size: .; J gene: TRBJ1-2; V gene: TRBV4-1; D gene: TRBD1; CDR3 protein: CASSEEVTGWLGFYYGYTF; CDR3 DNA: TGCGCCAGCAGCGAAGAGGTGACAGGGTGGTTGGGATTCTACTATGGCTACACCTTC
clone size: .; J gene: TRBJ1-2; V gene: TRBV28; D gene: .; CDR3 protein: CASKSDDIHGVRVGYTF; CDR3 DNA: TGTGCCAGCAAATCCGATGACATCCACGGGGTAAGAGTGGGCTACACCTTC
clone size: .; J gene: TRBJ2-5; V gene: TRBV28; D gene: .; CDR3 protein: CASGRQETQYF; CDR3 DNA: TGTGCCAGCGGGAGGCAAGAGACCCAGTACTTC
clone size: .; J gene: TRBJ2-2; V gene: TRBV5-1; D gene: TRBD2; CDR3 protein: CASSSFLAGGTNTGELFF; CDR3 DNA: TGCGCCAGCAGCTCCTTCCTAGCGGGAGGAACGAACACCGGGGAGCTGTTTTTT
clone size: .; J gene: TRBJ2-1; V gene: TRBV5-1; D gene: TRBD2; CDR3 protein: CASSWGHSGGTDEQFF; CDR3 DNA: TGCGCCAGCAGCTGGGGGCATAGCGGGGGCACGGATGAGCAGTTCTTC
clone size: once; J gene: TRBJ2-1; V gene: TRBV7-9; D gene: TRBD2; CDR3 protein: CASSRTSGVSYNEQFF; CDR3 DNA: TGTGCCAGCAGCCGGACTAGCGGGGTATCCTACAATGAGCAGTTCTTC
clone size: .; J gene: TRBJ2-5; V gene: TRBV5-1; D gene: .; CDR3 protein: CASSLGGQLQETQYF; CDR3 DNA: TGCGCCAGCAGCTTGGGCGGTCAGTTACAAGAGACCCAGTACTTC
clone size: .; J gene: TRBJ2-3; V gene: TRBV30; D gene: TRBD2; CDR3 protein: CAWSNLAGRLDTQYF; CDR3 DNA: TGTGCCTGGAGTAACCTAGCGGGCCGGTTGGATACGCAGTATTTT
clone size: few; J gene: TRBJ2-7; V gene: TRBV27; D gene: TRBD2; CDR3 protein: CASSTRTSGSPHEQYF; CDR3 DNA: TGTGCCAGCAGTACGAGGACTAGCGGGAGTCCCCACGAGCAGTACTTC
clone size: .; J gene: TRBJ1-1; V gene: TRBV28; D gene: TRBD1; CDR3 protein: CASSFSGGTEAFF; CDR3 DNA: TGTGCCAGCAGTTTCTCAGGGGGCACTGAAGCTTTCTTT
clone size: .; J gene: TRBJ2-5; V gene: TRBV7-2; D gene: .; CDR3 protein: CASSLDRDQETQYF; CDR3 DNA: TGTGCCAGCAGCTTAGACCGGGACCAAGAGACCCAGTACTTC
clone size: .; J gene: TRBJ2-7; V gene: TRBV5-1; D gene: TRBD1; CDR3 protein: CASSFTTGGAYNEQYF; CDR3 DNA: TGCGCCAGCAGCTTTACTACAGGGGGCGCTTACAACGAGCAGTACTTC
clone size: .; J gene: TRBJ1-2; V gene: TRBV5-5; D gene: TRBD1; CDR3 protein: CASRHQPGQDGYTF; CDR3 DNA: TGTGCCAGCAGGCATCAACCGGGACAGGACGGCTACACCTTC
clone size: .; J gene: TRBJ1-2; V gene: TRBV9; D gene: TRBD1; CDR3 protein: CASSVGTGRIANYGYTF; CDR3 DNA: TGTGCCAGCAGCGTCGGGACAGGGAGGATCGCTAACTATGGCTACACCTTC
clone size: once; J gene: TRBJ2-7; V gene: TRBV27; D gene: TRBD1; CDR3 protein: CASSYLDRGYEQYF; CDR3 DNA: TGTGCCAGCAGTTACCTGGACAGGGGCTACGAGCAGTACTTC
clone size: .; J gene: TRBJ2-1; V gene: TRBV7-8; D gene: .; CDR3 protein: CASSFRERERANNEQFF; CDR3 DNA: TGTGCCAGCAGCTTCCGGGAGAGGGAGCGGGCGAACAATGAGCAGTTCTTC
clone size: .; J gene: TRBJ2-1; V gene: TRBV5-1; D gene: TRBD2; CDR3 protein: CASSWGLAGGYNEQFF; CDR3 DNA: TGCGCCAGCAGCTGGGGACTAGCGGGAGGATACAATGAGCAGTTCTTC
clone size: .; J gene: TRBJ1-1; V gene: TRBV28; D gene: TRBD1; CDR3 protein: CASSSVQGANTEAFF; CDR3 DNA: TGTGCCAGCAGTTCAGTTCAGGGGGCGAACACTGAAGCTTTCTTT
clone size: .; J gene: TRBJ1-4; V gene: TRBV18; D gene: TRBD1; CDR3 protein: CASSPKGDSATNEKLFF; CDR3 DNA: TGTGCCAGCTCGCCCAAGGGGGACAGTGCAACTAATGAAAAACTGTTTTTT
clone size: .; J gene: TRBJ2-2; V gene: TRBV28; D gene: .; CDR3 protein: CASSLSPVAGSHGELFF; CDR3 DNA: TGTGCCAGCAGTTTATCCCCGGTGGCGGGATCTCACGGGGAGCTGTTTTTT
clone size: once; J gene: TRBJ2-1; V gene: TRBV27; D gene: TRBD2; CDR3 protein: CASSLRLAGVDYNEQFF; CDR3 DNA: TGTGCCAGCAGTTTAAGACTAGCGGGAGTAGACTACAATGAGCAGTTCTTC
clone size: .; J gene: TRBJ2-7; V gene: TRBV4-2; D gene: TRBD2; CDR3 protein: CASSLGTRSEQYF; CDR3 DNA: TGTGCCAGCAGCCTGGGGACTAGGAGCGAGCAGTACTTC
clone size: .; J gene: TRBJ2-3; V gene: TRBV15; D gene: .; CDR3 protein: CATSSLTGGTDTQYF; CDR3 DNA: TGTGCCACCAGCAGCCTGACTGGGGGGACAGATACGCAGTATTTT
clone size: .; J gene: TRBJ2-5; V gene: TRBV18; D gene: .; CDR3 protein: CASSPDSQETQYF; CDR3 DNA: TGTGCCAGCTCTCCCGACAGTCAAGAGACCCAGTACTTC
clone size: .; J gene: TRBJ2-2; V gene: TRBV10-3; D gene: .; CDR3 protein: CAISPGLGTGELFF; CDR3 DNA: TGTGCCATCAGTCCGGGACTTGGCACCGGGGAGCTGTTTTTT
clone size: .; J gene: TRBJ2-7; V gene: TRBV4-3; D gene: .; CDR3 protein: CASSHREFPYEQYF; CDR3 DNA: TGCGCCAGCAGCCATAGGGAGTTCCCCTACGAGCAGTACTTC
clone size: .; J gene: TRBJ2-7; V gene: TRBV2; D gene: TRBD2; CDR3 protein: CASSESLAGGPGEQYF; CDR3 DNA: TGTGCCAGCAGTGAATCACTAGCGGGAGGGCCGGGGGAGCAGTACTTC
clone size: .; J gene: TRBJ2-2; V gene: TRBV7-3; D gene: .; CDR3 protein: CASSPRNRASTGELFF; CDR3 DNA: TGTGCCAGCAGCCCCCGGAACAGGGCCTCCACCGGGGAGCTGTTTTTT
clone size: .; J gene: TRBJ2-7; V gene: TRBV10-1; D gene: TRBD1; CDR3 protein: CASSDPGTGAFEQYF; CDR3 DNA: TGCGCCAGCAGTGATCCCGGGACAGGGGCCTTCGAGCAGTACTTC
clone size: .; J gene: TRBJ2-1; V gene: TRBV4-1; D gene: TRBD2; CDR3 protein: CASSQGGLGGYNEQFF; CDR3 DNA: TGCGCCAGCAGCCAGGGGGGACTAGGTGGCTACAATGAGCAGTTCTTC
clone size: .; J gene: TRBJ2-3; V gene: TRBV2; D gene: TRBD1; CDR3 protein: CASSPGQVSTDTQYF; CDR3 DNA: TGTGCCAGCAGCCCCGGACAGGTCAGCACAGATACGCAGTATTTT
clone size: once; J gene: TRBJ2-5; V gene: TRBV19; D gene: TRBD2; CDR3 protein: CASSTSGRGRKTQYF; CDR3 DNA: TGTGCCAGTAGCACTAGCGGGCGGGGGAGAAAGACCCAGTACTTC